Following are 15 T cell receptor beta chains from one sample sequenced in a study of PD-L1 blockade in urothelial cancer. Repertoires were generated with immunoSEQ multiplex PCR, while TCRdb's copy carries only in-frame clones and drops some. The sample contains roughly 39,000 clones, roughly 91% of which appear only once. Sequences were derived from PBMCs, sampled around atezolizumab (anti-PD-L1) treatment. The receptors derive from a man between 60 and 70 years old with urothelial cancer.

The CDR3 protein is CASSLAGTFEQYF. CDR3 nucleotides: TGTGCCAGCAGCTTAGCTGGGACATTTGAGCAGTACTTC. The genes are TRBV7-9 and TRBJ2-7; weak D call: TRBD1 (6 bases). This CDR3 has 13 residues. V was cut by 0 bases and J by 7 bases, with 10 bases left in between. Per the germline V gene, CDR1 is SEHNR and CDR2 is FQNEAQ (reference sequence).

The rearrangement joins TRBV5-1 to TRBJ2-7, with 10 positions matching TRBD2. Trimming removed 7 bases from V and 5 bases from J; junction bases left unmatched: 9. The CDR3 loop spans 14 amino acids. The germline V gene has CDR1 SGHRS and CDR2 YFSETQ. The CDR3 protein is CASSSSGSHHEQYF. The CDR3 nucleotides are TGCGCCAGCTCCTCTAGCGGGAGTCACCACGAGCAGTACTTC.

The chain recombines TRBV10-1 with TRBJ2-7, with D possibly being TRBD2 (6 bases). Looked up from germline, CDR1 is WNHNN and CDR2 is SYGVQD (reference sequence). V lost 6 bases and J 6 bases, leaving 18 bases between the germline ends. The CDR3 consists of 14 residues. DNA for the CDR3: TGCGCCAGCAGGGTGGGCGGGGTCTTTGTCGAGCAGTACTTC. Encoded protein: CASRVGGVFVEQYF.

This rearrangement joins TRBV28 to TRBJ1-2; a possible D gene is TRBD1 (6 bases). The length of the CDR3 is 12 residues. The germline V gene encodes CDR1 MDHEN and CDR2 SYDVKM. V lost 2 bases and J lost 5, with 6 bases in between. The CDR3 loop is CASSLGQYGYTF. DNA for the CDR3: TGTGCCAGCAGTTTAGGACAGTATGGCTACACCTTC.

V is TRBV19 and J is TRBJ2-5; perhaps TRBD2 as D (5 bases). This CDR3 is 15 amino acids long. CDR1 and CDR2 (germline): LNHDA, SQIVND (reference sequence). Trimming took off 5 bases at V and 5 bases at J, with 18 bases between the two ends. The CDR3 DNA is TGTGCCAGTAGTGCCGCCGGGAAGCGTAGGGAGACCCAGTACTTC. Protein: CASSAAGKRRETQYF.

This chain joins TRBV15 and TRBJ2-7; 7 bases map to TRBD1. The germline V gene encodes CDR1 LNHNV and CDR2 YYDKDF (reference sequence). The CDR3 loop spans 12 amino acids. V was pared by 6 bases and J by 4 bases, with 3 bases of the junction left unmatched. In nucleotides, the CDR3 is TGTGCCACCAGAAAACAGGGGTACGAGCAGTACTTC. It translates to CATRKQGYEQYF.

CDR3 sequence reads: CASSEARGGGTIYF. The CDR3 coding sequence is TGTGCCAGCAGTGAAGCGCGTGGTGGCGGCACCATATATTTT. The rearrangement uses TRBV6-1 and TRBJ1-3, with D unclear. The germline V gene encodes CDR1 MNHNS and CDR2 SASEGT. The V gene lost 0 bases and the J gene lost 9 bases, with 12 bases spanning the gap. The CDR3 loop spans 14 amino acids.

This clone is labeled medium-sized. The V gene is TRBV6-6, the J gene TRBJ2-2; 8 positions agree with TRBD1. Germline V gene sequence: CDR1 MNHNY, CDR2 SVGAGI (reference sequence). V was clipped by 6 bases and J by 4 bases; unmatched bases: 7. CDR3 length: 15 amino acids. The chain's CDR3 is CASSITGGITGELFF. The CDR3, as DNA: TGTGCCAGCAGCATCACAGGGGGGATCACCGGGGAGCTGTTTTTT.

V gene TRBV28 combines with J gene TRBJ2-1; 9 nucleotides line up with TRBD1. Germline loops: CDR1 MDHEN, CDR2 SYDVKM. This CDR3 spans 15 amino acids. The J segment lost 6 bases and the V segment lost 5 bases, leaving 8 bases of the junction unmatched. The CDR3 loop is CASSLSGTGSNEQFF. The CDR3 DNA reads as TGTGCCAGCAGTCTATCCGGGACAGGGAGCAATGAGCAGTTCTTC. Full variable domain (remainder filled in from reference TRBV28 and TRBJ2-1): DVKVTQSSRYLVKRTGEKVFLECVQDMDHENMFWYRQDPGLGLRLIYFSYDVKMKEKGDIPEGYSVSREKKERFSLILESASTNQTSMYLCASSLSGTGSNEQFFGPGTRLTVL.

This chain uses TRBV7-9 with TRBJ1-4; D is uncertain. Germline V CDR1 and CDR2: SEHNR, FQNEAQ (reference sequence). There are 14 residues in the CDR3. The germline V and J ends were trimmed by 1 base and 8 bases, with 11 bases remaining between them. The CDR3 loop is CASSLGTAGEKLFF. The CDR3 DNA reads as TGTGCCAGCAGCTTAGGGACGGCGGGGGAAAAACTGTTTTTT.

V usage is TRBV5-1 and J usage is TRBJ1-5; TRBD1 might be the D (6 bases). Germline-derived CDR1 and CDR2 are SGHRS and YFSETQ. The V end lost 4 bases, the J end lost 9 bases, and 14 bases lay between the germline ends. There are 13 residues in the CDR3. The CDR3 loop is CASSEGQVGPQHF. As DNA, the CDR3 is TGCGCCAGCAGCGAGGGACAAGTAGGGCCCCAGCATTTT.

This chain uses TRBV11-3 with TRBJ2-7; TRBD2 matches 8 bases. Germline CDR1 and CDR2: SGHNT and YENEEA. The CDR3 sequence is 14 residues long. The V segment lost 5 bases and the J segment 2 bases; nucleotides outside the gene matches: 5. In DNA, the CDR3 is TGTGCCAGCAGCCTTAGCGGGAAACCCTACGAGCAGTACTTC. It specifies CASSLSGKPYEQYF. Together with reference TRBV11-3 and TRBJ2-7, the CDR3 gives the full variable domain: EAGVVQSPRYKIIEKKQPVAFWCNPISGHNTLYWYLQNLGQGPELLIRYENEEAVDDSQLPKDRFSAERLKGVDSTLKIQPAELGDSAVYLCASSLSGKPYEQYFGPGTRLTVT.

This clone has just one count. In nucleotides, the CDR3 is TGTGCCTGGTCCGGACTAGCGGGAGGGCCAGGTGAGCAGTTCTTC. It is translated as CAWSGLAGGPGEQFF. This chain connects TRBV30 to TRBJ2-1; 15 bases map to TRBD2. Germline CDR1 GTSNPN, CDR2 SVGIG (reference sequence). The CDR3 sequence is 15 residues long. Losses at the gene ends were 5 bases for V and 9 bases for J; bases not matched to a gene: 8.

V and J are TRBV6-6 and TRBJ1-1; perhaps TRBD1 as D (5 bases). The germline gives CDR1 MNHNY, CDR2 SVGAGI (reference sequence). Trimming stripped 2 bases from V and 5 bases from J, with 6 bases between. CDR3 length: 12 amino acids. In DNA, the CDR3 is TGTGCCAGCAGTTACAAGGGGACTGAAGCTTTCTTT. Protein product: CASSYKGTEAFF.

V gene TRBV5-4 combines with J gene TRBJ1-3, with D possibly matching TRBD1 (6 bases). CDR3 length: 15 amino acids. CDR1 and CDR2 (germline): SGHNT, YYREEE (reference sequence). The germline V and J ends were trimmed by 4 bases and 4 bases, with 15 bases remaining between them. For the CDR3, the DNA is TGTGCCAGCAGCCAGCAGGGGATAGCAGGAAACACCATATATTTT. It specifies CASSQQGIAGNTIYF.